These T cell receptor beta chains were read from a single sample in a study of a mutant IDH1 vaccine in newly diagnosed glioma. Clones were sequenced by immunoSEQ multiplex PCR, and TCRdb holds only the in-frame ones, with some missing. The sample lists 35,000 to 40,000 clones, roughly 92% occurring once. The source was PBMCs, collected from a glioma patient treated with radiotherapy, temozolomide or both. All receptors come from a man younger than 30 with glioma. CDR3s include the opening cysteine and the closing phenylalanine or tryptophan. D genes are given only for firm matches. Clone size, where shown, is once, few, many, or a class for clones that have expanded.

clone_size: -
j_call: TRBJ1-1
cdr3_length: 12
v_call: TRBV5-4
d_call: -
cdr3_nt: TGTGCCACCATGGGTGTGAGCACTGAAGCTTTCTTT
cdr3_aa: CATMGVSTEAFF

clone_size: -
j_call: TRBJ1-1
cdr3_length: 16
v_call: TRBV11-3
d_call: -
cdr3_nt: TGTGCCAGCAGCCCGGGGCAGGGATCCTCTAGTACTGAAGCTTTCTTT
cdr3_aa: CASSPGQGSSSTEAFF

clone_size: -
j_call: TRBJ2-7
cdr3_length: 14
v_call: TRBV5-4
d_call: -
cdr3_nt: TGTGCCAGCAGCTCTGGACAGCGTACGGACGAGCAGTACTTC
cdr3_aa: CASSSGQRTDEQYF

clone_size: -
j_call: TRBJ2-7
cdr3_length: 12
v_call: TRBV11-2
d_call: -
cdr3_nt: TGTGCCAGCAGCAGGACGCTCTACGAGCAGTACTTC
cdr3_aa: CASSRTLYEQYF

clone_size: -
j_call: TRBJ2-3
cdr3_length: 19
v_call: TRBV27
d_call: TRBD2
cdr3_nt: TGTGCCAGCAGCCCAGAACCGGGACTAGCGGGAGGGCCCTCTGGTACGCAGTATTTT
cdr3_aa: CASSPEPGLAGGPSGTQYF

clone_size: -
j_call: TRBJ2-3
cdr3_length: 14
v_call: TRBV10-3
d_call: TRBD2
cdr3_nt: TGTGCCACCGAAGCGGGGGCTAGCACAGATACGCAGTATTTT
cdr3_aa: CATEAGASTDTQYF

clone_size: -
j_call: TRBJ1-1
cdr3_length: 17
v_call: TRBV4-3
d_call: -
cdr3_nt: TGCGCCAGCAGCCCCCGGAGTTCTCGGGGGCTGGGGACTGAAGCTTTCTTT
cdr3_aa: CASSPRSSRGLGTEAFF

clone_size: -
j_call: TRBJ2-1
cdr3_length: 16
v_call: TRBV13
d_call: TRBD1
cdr3_nt: TGTGCCAGCAGCAGTTACGGGACAGGGTCTTACAATGAGCAGTTCTTC
cdr3_aa: CASSSYGTGSYNEQFF

clone_size: -
j_call: TRBJ1-2
cdr3_length: 15
v_call: TRBV4-3
d_call: -
cdr3_nt: TGCGCCAGCAGCCAAAGCCGCCAGGCCTACTATGGCTACACCTTC
cdr3_aa: CASSQSRQAYYGYTF

clone_size: -
j_call: TRBJ2-7
cdr3_length: 14
v_call: TRBV4-2
d_call: -
cdr3_nt: TGTGCCAGCAGCCAAGACTGGACAGTTTACGAGCAGTACTTC
cdr3_aa: CASSQDWTVYEQYF

clone_size: once
j_call: TRBJ2-2
cdr3_length: 16
v_call: TRBV5-1
d_call: TRBD2
cdr3_nt: TGCGCCAGCAGCTTAGCTAGCGGGGGAGGCACCGGGGAGCTGTTTTTT
cdr3_aa: CASSLASGGGTGELFF

clone_size: -
j_call: TRBJ2-7
cdr3_length: 15
v_call: TRBV4-3
d_call: TRBD2
cdr3_nt: TGCGCCAGCAGCCCTGGGAGGGGCCGAACCTACGAGCAGTACTTC
cdr3_aa: CASSPGRGRTYEQYF

clone_size: -
j_call: TRBJ2-2
cdr3_length: 14
v_call: TRBV10-3
d_call: TRBD2
cdr3_nt: TGTGCCATCAGTGATGGCGGGGGCACCGGGGAGCTGTTTTTT
cdr3_aa: CAISDGGGTGELFF

clone_size: -
j_call: TRBJ2-1
cdr3_length: 17
v_call: TRBV4-3
d_call: TRBD2
cdr3_nt: TGCGCCAGCAGCCAAGATCGGGAGTCTAGCGGTAAAAATGAGCAGTTCTTC
cdr3_aa: CASSQDRESSGKNEQFF

clone_size: -
j_call: TRBJ2-7
cdr3_length: 13
v_call: TRBV14
d_call: -
cdr3_nt: TGTGCCAGCAGCCAAGGGCCCCTGAGCGAGCAGTACTTC
cdr3_aa: CASSQGPLSEQYF

clone_size: -
j_call: TRBJ2-5
cdr3_length: 15
v_call: TRBV28
d_call: TRBD2
cdr3_nt: TGTGCCAGCAGTTCCCGACTAGCGGGAGAGGAGGAGGAGTACTTC
cdr3_aa: CASSSRLAGEEEEYF

clone_size: -
j_call: TRBJ2-3
cdr3_length: 14
v_call: TRBV7-2
d_call: TRBD2
cdr3_nt: TGTGCCAGCAGGGCGGGAGTCGGTGGAGATACGCAGTATTTT
cdr3_aa: CASRAGVGGDTQYF

clone_size: -
j_call: TRBJ2-7
cdr3_length: 11
v_call: TRBV4-1
d_call: -
cdr3_nt: TGCGCCAGCAGCCAAGAGTCCGAGCAGTACTTC
cdr3_aa: CASSQESEQYF

clone_size: -
j_call: TRBJ2-5
cdr3_length: 15
v_call: TRBV2
d_call: TRBD2
cdr3_nt: TGTGCCAGCAGTGAAGAGTCTAGCGGTAAAGAGACCCAGTACTTC
cdr3_aa: CASSEESSGKETQYF